The sequence of this T cell receptor beta chain was determined in a study of CD8 T cells in ankylosing spondylitis (dated by TCRdb to 2016 to 2017). Regarding the complete study: The study set out to find disease-linked TCR variants by profiling T cell receptor beta repertoires in ankylosing spondylitis patients and healthy donors. The whole study cohort included about a hundred healthy donors and 25 ankylosing spondylitis patients. Peripheral blood was sampled, and synovial fluid was also collected from ankylosing spondylitis patients.

This clonotype appeared a few times. The specificity of this receptor is unknown. Qualities for individual bases were not recorded, and no much larger clone is one base off. Overall study results and their limits: Significant enrichment of the disease-linked clones was reported in matched synovial fluid samples from ankylosing spondylitis patients. The disease-linked clones had a CD8+ phenotype and were found at relatively low frequencies in peripheral blood. Blood from ankylosing spondylitis patients appeared to be characterized by a TCR beta motif made up of several highly homologous amino acid variants. Some TCR beta motif variants had previously been reported in synovial fluid and blood of reactive arthritis patients, which suggested common disease-initiation mechanisms.

CDR3 length: 17 amino acids, cysteine to phenylalanine. Only the CDR3 portion is preserved as DNA: 51 bases, with reading frame beginning at the first base. The instrument was an Illumina HiSeq 2500. Quantitative 5'-RACE with molecular barcodes was used to prepare TCR beta libraries. Processing in the source paper ran as follows. To identify disease-linked TCR variants, a new computational method was used, one built on a probabilistic model of VDJ rearrangement. TCRdb took the public reads, trimmed them with fastp at Q25, ran MiXCR for clone calling and kept in-frame beta chains. Each CDR3 protein appears once, grouped with its most common genes and DNA. TCRdb, rather than the study authors, made the V and J calls. This sample is represented by nearly 350,000 distinct CDR3 sequences; approximately 15% of them were singletons. The ten largest clones capture around 1% of the sample.

The V gene is TRBV21-1 and the J gene is TRBJ2-2; the table's D call, TRBD2, was not checked against the DNA. TRBV21-1 is classified as a pseudogene. The TCR comes from a male donor with ankylosing spondylitis or in good health (not recorded which). The sample comprised blood, either unsorted or a sorted T cell fraction (not recorded which). The bases read TGTGCCAGCAGCAAAGCCCTAGCGGGAGTGTATGGCGGGGAGCTGTTTTTT. Its protein product is CASSKALAGVYGGELFF.